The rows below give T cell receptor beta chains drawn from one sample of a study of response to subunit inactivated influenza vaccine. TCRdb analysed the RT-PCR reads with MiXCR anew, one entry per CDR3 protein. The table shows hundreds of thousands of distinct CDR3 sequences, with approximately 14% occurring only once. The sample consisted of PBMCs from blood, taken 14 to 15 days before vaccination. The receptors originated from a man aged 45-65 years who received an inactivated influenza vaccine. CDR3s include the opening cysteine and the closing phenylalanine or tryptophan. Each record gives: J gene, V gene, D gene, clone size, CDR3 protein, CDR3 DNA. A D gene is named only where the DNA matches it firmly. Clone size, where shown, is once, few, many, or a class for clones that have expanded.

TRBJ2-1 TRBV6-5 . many CASSAAGNEQFF TGTGCCAGCAGTGCGGCCGGTAATGAGCAGTTCTTC
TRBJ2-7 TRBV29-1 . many CSVGGSQYEQYF TGCAGCGTTGGAGGGAGTCAGTACGAGCAGTACTTC
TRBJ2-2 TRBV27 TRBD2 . CASSKLAGVGGAGELFF TGTGCCAGCAGTAAACTAGCGGGAGTAGGTGGGGCCGGGGAGCTGTTTTTT
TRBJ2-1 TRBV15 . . CATSRPEAGSRFF TGTGCCACCAGCAGACCTGAAGCTGGGAGTAGGTTCTTC
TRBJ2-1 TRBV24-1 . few CATSDTGTKKNNEQFF TGTGCCACCAGTGACACCGGGACCAAAAAGAACAATGAGCAGTTCTTC
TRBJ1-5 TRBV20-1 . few CSARDAGNNQPQHF TGCAGTGCTAGAGACGCAGGTAACAATCAGCCCCAGCATTTT
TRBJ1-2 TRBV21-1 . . CASAGQDYGYTF TGTGCCAGCGCCGGACAGGACTATGGCTACACCTTC
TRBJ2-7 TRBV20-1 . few CSARTPKYEQYF TGCAGTGCTAGGACCCCAAAATACGAGCAGTACTTC
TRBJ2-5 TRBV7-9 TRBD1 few CASSFPRQGNQETQYF TGTGCCAGCAGCTTCCCAAGACAGGGCAACCAAGAGACCCAGTACTTC
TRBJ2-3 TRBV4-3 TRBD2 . CASSQDRGTSGTDTQYF TGCGCCAGCAGCCAAGATCGTGGGACTAGCGGCACAGATACGCAGTATTTT
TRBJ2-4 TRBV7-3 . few CASSLMGTGNIQYF TGTGCCAGCAGCTTAATGGGGACCGGGAACATTCAGTACTTC
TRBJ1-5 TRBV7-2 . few CASSSLHGEPQHF TGTGCCAGCAGCTCCCTCCATGGGGAACCCCAGCATTTT